Listed here are 6 T cell receptor beta chains from one sample, sequenced in a study of blood T cell repertoires in COVID-19. Produced via immunoSEQ multiplex PCR; TCRdb's table is partial and in-frame only. The data contain about 240,000 clones, about four fifths of them seen just once; the ten biggest clones take up roughly 10%. The material sequenced was peripheral blood. These receptors all come from a woman over 75 with acute or convalescent COVID-19.

The V and J genes are TRBV18 and TRBJ1-2, with a tentative D call TRBD1 (6 bases). CDR1 and CDR2 (germline): KGHSH, LQKENI. The length of the CDR3 is 16 residues. V lost 1 base, J lost 1 base, and 13 bases lay in between. CDR3 bases: TGTGCCAGCTCACCACAAATAGGACAGAATAACTATGGCTACACCTTC. It codes for CASSPQIGQNNYGYTF.

This clone was counted only a few times. V gene TRBV6-1 combines with J gene TRBJ2-7; 9 nucleotides line up with TRBD1. CDR1 is MNHNS and CDR2 is SASEGT in the germline V gene. The CDR3 length is 15 residues. Losses at the gene ends were 4 bases for V and 4 bases for J; bases not matched to a gene: 8. The CDR3 spells CASSGAGTGSYEQYF. In DNA, the CDR3 is TGTGCCAGCAGTGGAGCCGGGACAGGGTCGTACGAGCAGTACTTC.

The chain is built from TRBV24-1 and TRBJ2-1; no clear D gene. The CDR3 is 16 residues long. In germline, CDR1 is KGHDR, CDR2 SFDVKD. Deletions cut 3 bases from V and 0 bases from J, with 11 bases between. CDR3 in amino acids: CATSDPDSSSYNEQFF. In DNA form, the CDR3 reads TGTGCCACCAGTGATCCCGACTCCAGCTCCTACAATGAGCAGTTCTTC.

The genes are TRBV30 and TRBJ1-2; no clear D. Between the trimmed V and J ends, which lost 0 bases and 0 bases, there was a span of 17 bases. CDR1 and CDR2 from the germline V gene are GTSNPN and SVGIG (reference sequence). The CDR3 runs 17 residues. This chain's CDR3 is CAWSVPRLPGANYGYTF. CDR3 nucleotide sequence: TGTGCCTGGAGTGTACCACGGTTGCCGGGAGCTAACTATGGCTACACCTTC.

The chain recombines TRBV28 with TRBJ2-7; D perhaps matches TRBD1 (6 bases). Germline CDR1 MDHEN, CDR2 SYDVKM. The V end lost 8 bases, the J end lost 0 bases, and 14 bases lay between the germline ends. The CDR3 consists of 14 residues. CDR3 coding DNA: TGTGCCAGCGCCAGGGGAGTCGACTCCTACGAGCAGTACTTC. It is translated as CASARGVDSYEQYF.

CDR3 in amino acids: CASSQFPITGGRNEKLFF. DNA of the CDR3: TGTGCCAGCAGCCAATTCCCGATTACAGGGGGCCGTAATGAAAAACTGTTTTTT. The chain employs TRBV3-1 (or the pseudogene TRBV3-2) and TRBJ1-4; 9 positions match TRBD1. The germline CDR1 and CDR2 sequences are LGHDT and YNNKEL (reference sequence). The CDR3 is 18 amino acids. Germline trimming cut 2 bases from V and 4 bases from J; bases unmatched to any gene: 11.